Below are 26 T cell receptor beta chains sequenced from a single sample in a study of blood T cell repertoires in COVID-19. Some clones are missing from TCRdb's copy, which holds only in-frame ones; the method was immunoSEQ multiplex PCR. Of about 140,000 clones listed, 87% are singletons. Sequenced material: PBMCs or T cells enriched from blood (not recorded which). These receptors all stem from a man aged 55 to 70 who had recovered from COVID-19.

The V and J genes are TRBV5-6 and TRBJ2-2; weak D call: TRBD1 (5 bases). Germline CDR1 SGHDT, CDR2 YYEEEE. The CDR3 extends over 14 amino acids. V was pared by 1 base and J by 5 bases, with 9 bases between. The DNA of the CDR3 is TGTGCCAGCAGCTTGCCAGGGCGAACCGGGGAGCTGTTTTTT. This translates into CASSLPGRTGELFF. The full variable domain, completed using reference TRBV5-6 and TRBJ2-2, is DAGVTQSPTHLIKTRGQQVTLRCSPKSGHDTVSWYQQALGQGPQFIFQYYEEEERQRGNFPDRFSGHQFPNYSSELNVNALLLGDSALYLCASSLPGRTGELFFGEGSRLTVL.

A single count supports this clone. The rearrangement uses TRBV10-2 and TRBJ2-7; possible D gene TRBD1, 5 bases. This CDR3 is 12 amino acids long. Germline lookup yields CDR1 WSHSY and CDR2 SAAADI. Trimming stripped 7 bases from V and 5 bases from J, with 12 bases between. The chain's CDR3 is CASKQGGDEQYF. CDR3 coding DNA: TGCGCCAGCAAGCAGGGTGGTGACGAGCAGTACTTC.

V is TRBV30 and J is TRBJ2-1; 12 bases agree with TRBD2. Germline CDR1 is GTSNPN and CDR2 is SVGIG (reference sequence). Trimming at V came to 7 bases and at J to 4 bases, leaving 8 bases not matched to a gene. CDR3 length: 15 amino acids. The DNA for the CDR3 is TGTGCCTCCCCATCCACTAGCGGGGGGTACAATGAGCAGTTCTTC. Protein sequence: CASPSTSGGYNEQFF.

The gene calls are TRBV7-9 and TRBJ1-2, with 9 positions matching TRBD1. This CDR3 is 14 amino acids long. The V and J ends lost 5 bases and 4 bases, in that order; junction bases with no gene match: 5. Germline CDR1 SEHNR, CDR2 FQNEAQ (reference sequence). CDR3 amino acids: CASSPGTGRYGYTF. As DNA, the CDR3 is TGTGCCAGCAGCCCGGGGACAGGGCGCTATGGCTACACCTTC.

The chain couples TRBV5-4 to TRBJ2-5, with 7 positions matching TRBD2. The CDR3 consists of 14 residues. Germline trimming cut 0 bases from V and 4 bases from J; bases unmatched to any gene: 3. Germline CDR1 reads SGHNT; CDR2 reads YYREEE (reference sequence). Here the CDR3 DNA reads TGTGCCAGCAGCTTGGTAGGCGGGGGAGAGACCCAGTACTTC. Translation gives CASSLVGGGETQYF. The full variable domain, in which reference TRBV5-4 and TRBJ2-5 provide the parts outside the CDR3, is ETGVTQSPTHLIKTRGQQVTLRCSSQSGHNTVSWYQQALGQGPQFIFQYYREEENGRGNFPPRFSGLQFPNYSSELNVNALELDDSALYLCASSLVGGGETQYFGPGTRLLVL.

The CDR3 reads CASSIAGGGPQETQYF. The DNA for the CDR3 is TGTGCCAGTAGTATAGCTGGGGGAGGTCCCCAAGAGACCCAGTACTTC. The chain joins TRBV19 to TRBJ2-5; D is perhaps TRBD2 (6 bases). V was pared by 1 base and J by 1 base, with 13 bases between. CDR3 length: 16 amino acids. CDR1 and CDR2 (germline): LNHDA, SQIVND (reference sequence).

The J gene is TRBJ1-1, the V gene TRBV19; the D gene is possibly TRBD1 (5 bases). Germline loops: CDR1 LNHDA, CDR2 SQIVND (reference sequence). Trimming took off 5 bases at V and 0 bases at J, with 13 bases between the two ends. This CDR3 contains 15 residues. The CDR3 protein is CASSPRGELNTEAFF. The CDR3, as DNA: TGTGCCAGTAGTCCTCGGGGGGAGTTGAACACTGAAGCTTTCTTT. Full variable domain (rest looked up from reference TRBV19 and TRBJ1-1): DGGITQSPKYLFRKEGQNVTLSCEQNLNHDAMYWYRQDPGQGLRLIYYSQIVNDFQKGDIAEGYSVSREKKESFPLTVTSAQKNPTAFYLCASSPRGELNTEAFFGQGTRLTVV.

The chain uses TRBV6-5 and TRBJ2-7; D may be TRBD2 (5 bases). The CDR3 spans 11 residues. Germline V gives CDR1 MNHEY, CDR2 SVGAGI. Trimming shortened V by 7 bases and J by 6 bases, and 10 bases separated the two germline ends. CDR3: CASTRGPEQYF. The CDR3 nucleotides read TGTGCCAGCACCCGCGGGCCCGAGCAGTACTTC.

The rearrangement uses TRBV5-1 and TRBJ2-7, with 9 bases matching TRBD1. Losses at the gene ends were 3 bases for V and 5 bases for J; bases not matched to a gene: 6. Per the germline V gene, CDR1 is SGHRS and CDR2 is YFSETQ. The length of the CDR3 is 14 residues. The DNA for the CDR3 is TGCGCCAGCAGCTGGGGGGACAGGGTTCACGAGCAGTACTTC. Translation: CASSWGDRVHEQYF.

This clone was found once. The V gene is TRBV6-5, the J gene TRBJ1-1; TRBD1 agrees at 7 bases. The CDR3 has 13 amino acids. Germline V gene data show CDR1 as MNHEY and CDR2 as SVGAGI. J lost 6 bases, V lost 5 bases, and 6 bases had no gene match. The CDR3 loop reads CASSITTGSEAFF. For the CDR3, the DNA is TGTGCCAGCAGTATTACGACAGGGTCTGAAGCTTTCTTT.

The V call is TRBV6-6, the J call TRBJ1-1; 8 nucleotides align to TRBD1. The CDR3 has 12 residues. Germline V gives CDR1 MNHNY, CDR2 SVGAGI (reference sequence). Germline trimming cut 6 bases from V and 7 bases from J; bases unmatched to any gene: 4. This CDR3 reads CASRVDRGEAFF. The CDR3 bases are TGTGCCAGCAGGGTAGACAGGGGTGAAGCTTTCTTT.

The gene calls are TRBV6-1 and TRBJ2-7; D is unresolved. The CDR3 length is 11 residues. The V and J ends lost 2 bases and 7 bases respectively, with 6 bases between them. The V gene's germline CDR1 is MNHNS and CDR2 SASEGT. CDR3 coding DNA: TGTGCCAGCAGTGAACGAACAGAGCAGTACTTC. Protein sequence: CASSERTEQYF.

The chain employs TRBV21-1 and TRBJ1-5; the DNA was not compared with TRBD1, the D call given in the table. TRBV21-1 is labeled a pseudogene. CDR3 length equals 16 residues. The CDR3 DNA reads as TGTGCCAGCAGCAATGAAGGGACAGCCTACAATCAGCCCCAGCATTTT. Encoded protein: CASSNEGTAYNQPQHF.

The CDR3 DNA is TGTGCCTGGAGTGTAGGGGGCTACACTGAAGCTTTCTTT. Amino acids: CAWSVGGYTEAFF. The chain links TRBV30 to TRBJ1-1; 7 bases line up with TRBD1. Losses at the gene ends were 0 bases for V and 3 bases for J; bases not matched to a gene: 1. This CDR3 has 13 residues. Germline loops: CDR1 GTSNPN, CDR2 SVGIG (reference sequence).

The chain has TRBV4-2 and TRBJ1-1; TRBD1 aligns across 7 bases. The CDR3 consists of 16 residues. Per germline, CDR1 LGHNA and CDR2 YNFKEQ. Unmatched junction bases numbered 7, after V lost 3 bases and J lost 0 bases. As DNA, the CDR3 is TGTGCCAGCAGCCAGGACAGGCAAACTTTGAACACTGAAGCTTTCTTT. As protein: CASSQDRQTLNTEAFF.

This chain links TRBV10-3 with TRBJ2-7; TRBD1 matches 7 bases. Germline V gene data show CDR1 as ENHRY and CDR2 as SYGVKD. The CDR3 contains 13 residues. Trimming at V came to 6 bases and at J to 6 bases, leaving 8 bases not matched to a gene. The CDR3 reads CAIRKQGDPEQYF. The CDR3 DNA sequence: TGTGCCATCAGAAAGCAGGGGGATCCCGAGCAGTACTTC.

This clone has a single count. V gene TRBV29-1 combines with J gene TRBJ2-5, with 8 bases lining up with TRBD1. Germline loops: CDR1 SQVTM, CDR2 ANQGSEA. The CDR3 is 11 residues long. After removal of 6 bases from V and 5 bases from J, the junction contained 2 bases not matched to a gene. The CDR3 reads CSVRQGETQYF. CDR3 nucleotides: TGCAGCGTCCGACAGGGGGAGACCCAGTACTTC.

The sample holds one count of this clone. The chain is built from TRBV28 and TRBJ1-5, with D possibly being TRBD1 (5 bases). The germline V and J ends were trimmed by 2 bases and 0 bases, with 11 bases remaining between them. The CDR3 consists of 16 residues. Germline assignment: CDR1 MDHEN and CDR2 SYDVKM. CDR3 DNA sequence: TGTGCCAGCAGTTTACTACAGGCCTATAGCAATCAGCCCCAGCATTTT. It yields the protein CASSLLQAYSNQPQHF.

This clone has a count of ten or more. This chain uses TRBV18 with TRBJ2-7; a possible D gene is TRBD2 (6 bases). CDR1 and CDR2 (germline): KGHSH, LQKENI. V lost 5 bases and J 0 bases, leaving 14 bases between the germline ends. This CDR3 has 15 residues. CDR3 sequence: CASSRGLRSSYEQYF. The CDR3 DNA is TGTGCCAGCTCAAGGGGACTCCGGAGCTCCTACGAGCAGTACTTC.

This clone appeared once. The chain employs TRBV18 and TRBJ2-2, with 11 positions matching TRBD2. CDR1 and CDR2 (germline): KGHSH, LQKENI. The trim removed 4 bases at V and 7 bases at J, leaving 2 bases unmatched. The CDR3 is made up of 14 amino acids. The CDR3 sequence is CASSRGLADGELFF. Here the CDR3 DNA reads TGTGCCAGCTCACGGGGACTAGCGGACGGGGAGCTGTTTTTT.

This clone was found once. The rearrangement joins TRBV11-2 to TRBJ2-3, with TRBD1 matching over 7 bases. The CDR3 spans 14 residues. J was trimmed by 2 bases and V by 6 bases; bases with no gene match: 5. In germline, CDR1 is SGHAT, CDR2 FQNNGV. The CDR3 DNA reads as TGTGCCAGCAGTTACAGGGGTATCACAGATACGCAGTATTTT. Translating it yields CASSYRGITDTQYF.

V usage is TRBV19 and J usage is TRBJ2-7; D not certain. Trimming removed 3 bases at V and 3 bases at J, with 9 bases between. The CDR3 is 13 amino acids. CDR1 is LNHDA and CDR2 is SQIVND in the germline V gene (reference sequence). CDR3 residues: CASSIDLFYEQYF. DNA for the CDR3: TGTGCCAGTAGTATCGACTTGTTCTACGAGCAGTACTTC. The full variable domain, completed using reference TRBV19 and TRBJ2-7, is DGGITQSPKYLFRKEGQNVTLSCEQNLNHDAMYWYRQDPGQGLRLIYYSQIVNDFQKGDIAEGYSVSREKKESFPLTVTSAQKNPTAFYLCASSIDLFYEQYFGPGTRLTVT.

The gene calls are TRBV24-1 and TRBJ1-1; 8 bases are a match to TRBD1. The length of the CDR3 is 12 residues. Trimming took 7 bases from V and 8 from J; bases not matched to a gene: 5. Germline V gene data show CDR1 as KGHDR and CDR2 as SFDVKD. DNA for the CDR3: TGTGCCACCAGCGCAGGGGGCGCGGAAGCTTTCTTT. Translated: CATSAGGAEAFF.

The rearrangement links TRBV18 to TRBJ2-7; 10 positions agree with TRBD1. This CDR3 spans 14 amino acids. V trimming: 3 bases; J trimming: 5 bases; junction bases outside the gene matches: 4. Germline-derived CDR1 and CDR2 are KGHSH and LQKENI. The CDR3 nucleotides read TGTGCCAGCTCACCGTGGACAGGGGGTGACGAGCAGTACTTC. This sequence encodes CASSPWTGGDEQYF.

This CDR3 is CASSSGQGLSEKLFF. In nucleotides, the CDR3 is TGCGCCAGCAGCTCCGGACAGGGACTTAGTGAAAAACTGTTTTTT. The chain carries TRBV5-1 and TRBJ1-4; 8 bases match TRBD1. CDR1 is SGHRS, CDR2 YFSETQ, per germline. V dropped 3 bases and J dropped 7; count of bases not matched to a gene: 8. This CDR3 is 15 amino acids long.

The chain is built from TRBV29-1 and TRBJ2-2; 7 bases match TRBD1. Germline trimming cut 5 bases from V and 5 bases from J; bases unmatched to any gene: 8. Germline CDR1 and CDR2: SQVTM and ANQGSEA. The CDR3 has 14 amino acids. In DNA, the CDR3 is TGCAGCGTTATCCGGGACAGACCAACCGGGGAGCTGTTTTTT. Translation gives CSVIRDRPTGELFF.